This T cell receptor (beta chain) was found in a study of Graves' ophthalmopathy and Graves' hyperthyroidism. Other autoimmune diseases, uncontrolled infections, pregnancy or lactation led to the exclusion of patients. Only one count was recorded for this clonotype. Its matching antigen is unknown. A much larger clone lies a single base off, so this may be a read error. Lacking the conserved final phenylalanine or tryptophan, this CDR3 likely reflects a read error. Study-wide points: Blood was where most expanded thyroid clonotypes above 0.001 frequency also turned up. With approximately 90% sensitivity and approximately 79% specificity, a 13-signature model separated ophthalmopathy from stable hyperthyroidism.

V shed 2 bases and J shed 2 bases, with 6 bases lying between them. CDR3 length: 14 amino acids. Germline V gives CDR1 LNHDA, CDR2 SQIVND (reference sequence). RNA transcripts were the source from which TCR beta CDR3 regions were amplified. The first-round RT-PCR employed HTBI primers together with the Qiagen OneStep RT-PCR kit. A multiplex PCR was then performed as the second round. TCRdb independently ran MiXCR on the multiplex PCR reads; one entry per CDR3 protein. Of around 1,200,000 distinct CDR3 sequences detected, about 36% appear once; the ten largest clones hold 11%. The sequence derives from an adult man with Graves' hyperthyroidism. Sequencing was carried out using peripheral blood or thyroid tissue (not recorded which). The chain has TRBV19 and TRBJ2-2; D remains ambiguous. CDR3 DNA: TGTGCCAGTAGTATACTAGTAAACACCGGGGAGCTGTTTATT. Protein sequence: CASSILVNTGELFI.